These 5 T cell receptor beta chains were all obtained from the same sample, sequenced in a study of T cell repertoires in cytomegalovirus infection (dated by TCRdb to between 2018 and 2021). Sequencing relied on an Illumina HiSeq 1500. TCRdb trimmed the raw reads at Q25, called clones with MiXCR and kept productive beta chains. Rows are combined by CDR3 protein, so each entry shows the most common genes and DNA. In this sample the table shows nearly 550,000 distinct CDR3 sequences, 15% to 20% of which occur a single time. The top ten clonotypes cover under 30% of the sample. Sequencing was carried out using CD8+ T cells from PBMCs. Source of these receptors: a human donor in good health (CMV status not recorded). Some clones in this sample may be carry-over from other donors' samples.

This clonotype has ten or more counts. CDR3 in amino acids: CASSLSYEQYF. CDR3 nucleotides: TGTGCCAGCAGCTTATCCTACGAGCAGTACTTC. The chain recombines TRBV7-9 with TRBJ2-7; D is ambiguous. V was trimmed by 2 bases and J by 1 base, leaving 0 bases between them. Germline CDR1 SEHNR, CDR2 FQNEAQ (reference sequence). The CDR3 loop spans 11 amino acids.

Many counts were recorded for this clonotype. The V gene is TRBV7-9, the J gene TRBJ2-5; D is possibly TRBD2 (6 bases). Looked up from germline, CDR1 is SEHNR and CDR2 is FQNEAQ (reference sequence). Between the trimmed V and J ends, which lost 0 bases and 5 bases, there was a span of 10 bases. There are 14 residues in the CDR3. CDR3 in DNA: TGTGCCAGCAGCTTAGCCCCTCGGGGGGAGACCCAGTACTTC. As protein: CASSLAPRGETQYF.

This clonotype was recorded at least ten times. This chain uses TRBV11-2 with TRBJ2-3; D call uncertain. Germline CDR1 and CDR2: SGHAT and FQNNGV. Trimming removed 5 bases from V and 6 bases from J, with 12 bases in between. The length of the CDR3 is 13 residues. The CDR3 here is CASSPSQADTQYF. The CDR3 DNA reads as TGTGCCAGCAGCCCCAGTCAGGCGGATACGCAGTATTTT. Full variable domain (outside the CDR3, taken from reference TRBV11-2 and TRBJ2-3): EAGVAQSPRYKIIEKRQSVAFWCNPISGHATLYWYQQILGQGPKLLIQFQNNGVVDDSQLPKDRFSAERLKGVDSTLKIQPAKLEDSAVYLCASSPSQADTQYFGPGTRLTVL.

This clonotype appeared a few times. The CDR3, as DNA: TGCAGCGTCCCGACAGGGGGGTTATACTATGGCTACACCTTC. It specifies CSVPTGGLYYGYTF. The rearrangement links TRBV29-1 to TRBJ1-2; 9 positions agree with TRBD1. The CDR3 loop spans 14 amino acids. The ends lost 6 bases at V and 3 bases at J; junction bases unmatched: 8. CDR1 and CDR2 (germline): SQVTM, ANQGSEA. Complete variable domain (other parts from reference TRBV29-1 and TRBJ1-2): SAVISQKPSRDICQRGTSLTIQCQVDSQVTMMFWYRQQPGQSLTLIATANQGSEATYESGFVIDKFPISRPNLTFSTLTVSNMSPEDSSIYLCSVPTGGLYYGYTFGSGTRLTVV.

J is TRBJ1-1 and V is TRBV20-1; perhaps TRBD1 as D (6 bases). The CDR3 consists of 13 residues. From germline, CDR1 is DFQATT and CDR2 SNEGSKA (reference sequence). Trimming removed 6 bases from V and 8 bases from J, with 19 bases in between. The CDR3: CSAIFLQGREAFF. For the CDR3, the DNA is TGCAGTGCCATTTTTCTTCAGGGGAGAGAAGCTTTCTTT.